This T cell receptor (beta chain) was found in a study of early T cells in non-severe SARS-CoV-2 infection. TCRdb re-analysed the 5' RACE reads in MiXCR, keeping a single row per CDR3 protein. The sample includes around 70,000 distinct CDR3 sequences, about a sixth of them seen just once. The clonotype was recovered from an adult who was a healthcare worker with PCR-confirmed SARS-CoV-2 infection or an uninfected control (not recorded which). The sample consisted of whole blood.

The CDR3 here is CSVGGQGSIQYF. CDR3 nucleotide sequence: TGCAGCGTTGGGGGACAGGGGTCCATTCAGTACTTC. The chain carries TRBV29-1 and TRBJ2-4; TRBD1 matches at 10 bases. Germline CDR1 is SQVTM and CDR2 is ANQGSEA. The V gene end was trimmed by 4 bases and the J gene end by 9 bases; junction bases not matched to a gene: 3. The CDR3 has 12 amino acids.